These 27 T cell receptor beta chains came from one sample sequenced in a study of identical twins. One entry per CDR3 protein, called by TCRdb with MiXCR from the 5' RACE reads. The sample lists around 490,000 distinct CDR3 sequences; about 15% were seen once. The same sample was also studied in work on yellow fever vaccine responses in identical twins.

Sequences were obtained from CD4+ T cells sorted from blood. The receptors stem from a woman aged 18-29 years in good health.

The genes are TRBV20-1 and TRBJ2-1; D might be TRBD1 or TRBD2, each matching 5 bases. Trimming took off 0 bases at V and 4 bases at J, with 19 bases between the two ends. The CDR3 runs to 17 residues. CDR1 and CDR2 from the germline V gene are DFQATT and SNEGSKA (reference sequence). The CDR3 spells CSARDPWDQERYNEQFF. The CDR3 nucleotides are TGCAGTGCTAGAGATCCCTGGGACCAAGAAAGGTACAATGAGCAGTTCTTC.

V usage is TRBV2 and J usage is TRBJ2-7; a possible D gene is TRBD2 (5 bases). V gave up 4 bases and J gave up 6 bases, with 16 bases separating them. Germline V CDR1 and CDR2: SNHLY, FYNNEI. The CDR3 consists of 14 residues. The CDR3 region is CASSAPRDTGEQYF. The CDR3 bases are TGTGCCAGCAGTGCCCCCCGGGATACGGGCGAGCAGTACTTC.

In its sample, this clonotype was seen a few times. This chain connects TRBV20-1 to TRBJ2-5; D is uncertain. Per the germline V gene, CDR1 is DFQATT and CDR2 is SNEGSKA (reference sequence). The CDR3 spans 11 residues. Trimming cost V 2 bases and J 7 bases, with 8 bases left between them. In DNA, the CDR3 is TGCAGTGCTAGATCCCCTCCGACCCAGTACTTC. Protein: CSARSPPTQYF.

The CDR3 loop reads CASSSPVGGNTDTQYF. CDR3 nucleotides: TGTGCCAGCAGTTCCCCAGTTGGGGGTAACACAGATACGCAGTATTTT. V gene TRBV27 combines with J gene TRBJ2-3; D is perhaps TRBD1 or TRBD2 (5 bases each). Trimming removed 4 bases from V and 2 bases from J, with 16 bases in between. The CDR3 extends over 16 amino acids. Germline V lookup: CDR1 MNHEY, CDR2 SMNVEV (reference sequence).

J is TRBJ1-1 and V is TRBV3-1; D is uncertain. Per the germline V gene, CDR1 is LGHDT and CDR2 is YNNKEL (reference sequence). V was trimmed by 3 bases and J by 4 bases, leaving 9 bases between them. The CDR3 totals 13 residues. CDR3 loop: CASSHSSTTEAFF. CDR3 nucleotide sequence: TGTGCCAGCAGCCATTCGTCTACCACTGAAGCTTTCTTT. Complete variable domain (other parts from reference TRBV3-1 and TRBJ1-1): DTAVSQTPKYLVTQMGNDKSIKCEQNLGHDTMYWYKQDSKKFLKIMFSYNNKELIINETVPNRFSPKSPDKAHLNLHINSLELGDSAVYFCASSHSSTTEAFFGQGTRLTVV.

CDR3: CASSPVGGKNTGELFF. The CDR3 region has the DNA TGCGCCAGCAGCCCCGTCGGCGGGAAGAACACCGGGGAGCTGTTTTTT. This sequence joins TRBV5-1 and TRBJ2-2; D is possibly TRBD2 (6 bases). Germline assignment: CDR1 SGHRS and CDR2 YFSETQ. CDR3 size: 16 residues. V lost 4 bases and J lost 1, with 14 bases in between.

The chain has TRBV20-1 and TRBJ2-1, with 13 bases aligning to TRBD2. Germline assignment: CDR1 DFQATT and CDR2 SNEGSKA (reference sequence). CDR3 length: 16 residues. After removal of 1 base from V and 4 bases from J, the junction contained 4 bases not matched to a gene. CDR3 sequence: CSARVRTSGGYNEQFF. As DNA, the CDR3 is TGCAGTGCTAGAGTAAGGACTAGCGGGGGATACAATGAGCAGTTCTTC.

This clonotype turned up a few times. The rearrangement uses TRBV20-1 and TRBJ2-2; D gene ambiguous. Germline V gives CDR1 DFQATT, CDR2 SNEGSKA (reference sequence). The ends were cut back, 0 bases at V and 0 bases at J, with 8 bases in the middle. The CDR3 has 15 residues. The CDR3 protein is CSARDRNTNTGELFF. The CDR3 DNA reads as TGCAGTGCTAGAGATCGAAATACGAACACCGGGGAGCTGTTTTTT.

This clonotype was recorded many times. The chain joins TRBV6-1 to TRBJ1-1; 8 bases agree with TRBD1. The germline V gene has CDR1 MNHNS and CDR2 SASEGT. CDR3 length equals 14 residues. The junction had 2 bases not matched to a gene; V was cut back by 5 bases and J by 0 bases. CDR3 in amino acids: CASSPGQVNTEAFF. DNA for the CDR3: TGTGCCAGCAGTCCGGGACAGGTGAACACTGAAGCTTTCTTT.

This rearrangement joins TRBV12-3 or TRBV12-4 to TRBJ2-3; the match to TRBD1 covers 8 bases. This CDR3 has 16 amino acids. V lost 6 bases, J lost 0 bases, and 8 bases stayed unmatched. The CDR3 nucleotides are TGTGCCAGCAGGAAAACAGGGGGAACTAGCACAGATACGCAGTATTTT. Its translation: CASRKTGGTSTDTQYF.

This clonotype has a handful of counts. CDR3 coding DNA: TGTGCCAGCAGCTCTGCCCAGGGAAGAGGCTATGGCTACACCTTC. As protein: CASSSAQGRGYGYTF. The rearrangement joins TRBV7-9 to TRBJ1-2, with D tentatively TRBD1 (5 bases). Germline CDR1 is SEHNR and CDR2 is FQNEAQ (reference sequence). V lost 4 bases, J lost 4 bases, and 16 bases lay in between. The CDR3 runs 15 residues.

The chain has TRBV5-1 and TRBJ2-5, with 7 bases identical to TRBD2. CDR1 is SGHRS, CDR2 YFSETQ, per germline. V lost 4 bases to trimming and J lost 1 base; unmatched junction nucleotides: 10. The CDR3 is 16 residues long. Written as DNA, the CDR3 is TGCGCCAGCAGCGCCCTAGGCGGGGGACTCCAAGAGACCCAGTACTTC. Its translation is CASSALGGGLQETQYF.

The chain has TRBV3-1 and TRBJ2-1; 13 nucleotides align to TRBD2. Germline V CDR1 and CDR2: LGHDT, YNNKEL (reference sequence). This CDR3 region has 18 residues. With 7 bases clipped from V and 0 bases from J, the junction kept 9 bases outside the gene matches. CDR3 region: CASTSGLAGPRSYNEQFF. In DNA form, the CDR3 reads TGTGCCAGCACCTCGGGACTAGCGGGGCCACGCTCCTACAATGAGCAGTTCTTC.

The CDR3 DNA is TGTGCCAGCTCACCACCGGACGCTCAAGAGACCCAGTACTTC. Amino acids: CASSPPDAQETQYF. The chain uses TRBV18 and TRBJ2-5; D is unclear. With 0 bases removed from V and 2 bases from J, the gap between germline ends came to 7 bases. Germline CDR1 KGHSH, CDR2 LQKENI. This CDR3 is 14 amino acids long.

V usage is TRBV5-6 and J usage is TRBJ2-1; D tentatively reads TRBD1 or TRBD2 (6 bases each). Germline loops: CDR1 SGHDT, CDR2 YYEEEE. This CDR3 has 14 residues. V was pared by 6 bases and J by 4 bases, with 14 bases between. Written as DNA, the CDR3 is TGTGCCAGCAACCCGATAGGGGGGTACAATGAGCAGTTCTTC. As protein: CASNPIGGYNEQFF. The whole variable domain, filled in from reference TRBV5-6 and TRBJ2-1, reads DAGVTQSPTHLIKTRGQQVTLRCSPKSGHDTVSWYQQALGQGPQFIFQYYEEEERQRGNFPDRFSGHQFPNYSSELNVNALLLGDSALYLCASNPIGGYNEQFFGPGTRLTVL.

This clonotype was seen more than once but under ten times. The chain uses TRBV10-3 and TRBJ2-2; 13 bases line up with TRBD2. The germline CDR1 and CDR2 sequences are ENHRY and SYGVKD. The length of the CDR3 is 16 residues. The V and J ends lost 4 bases and 6 bases, in that order; junction bases with no gene match: 5. CDR3 sequence reads: CAISGGLAGVPGELFF. The CDR3 DNA follows: TGTGCCATCAGTGGAGGACTAGCGGGAGTTCCCGGGGAGCTGTTTTTT.

The gene calls are TRBV10-1 and TRBJ2-2; the D gene could be TRBD1 or TRBD2 (6 bases each). The CDR3 covers 14 residues. V was clipped by 7 bases and J by 4 bases, with 13 bases between them. CDR1 WNHNN and CDR2 SYGVQD come from the germline V gene (reference sequence). The CDR3: CASTLGGGTGELFF. DNA of the CDR3: TGCGCCAGCACCCTAGGAGGGGGCACCGGGGAGCTGTTTTTT.

This chain joins TRBV7-2 and TRBJ2-2; D call uncertain. Trimming removed 0 bases from V and 2 bases from J, with 7 bases in between. The CDR3 runs to 15 residues. Germline V gives CDR1 SGHTA, CDR2 FQGNSA. This CDR3 reads CASSLAGINTGELFF. The CDR3 DNA reads as TGTGCCAGCAGCTTAGCAGGGATTAACACCGGGGAGCTGTTTTTT.

In its sample, this clonotype was seen many times. CDR3 amino acids: CASSQPATNEKLFF. As DNA, the CDR3 is TGTGCCAGCAGTCAGCCAGCGACTAATGAAAAACTGTTTTTT. The chain carries TRBV12-3 or TRBV12-4 and TRBJ1-4; D remains unclear. This CDR3 has 14 amino acids. V lost 5 bases and J 2 bases, leaving 9 bases between the germline ends.

J is TRBJ2-2 and V is TRBV11-2; D gene ambiguous. Trimming removed 5 bases at V and 0 bases at J, with 4 bases between. The CDR3 runs to 13 residues. The V gene's germline CDR1 is SGHAT and CDR2 FQNNGV. Written as DNA, the CDR3 is TGTGCCAGCAGCAACCCGAACACCGGGGAGCTGTTTTTT. Protein product: CASSNPNTGELFF.

This clonotype was detected only a few times. The chain employs TRBV24-1 and TRBJ1-1; D is uncertain. Trimming took 4 bases from V and 1 from J, leaving 9 bases between them. There are 14 residues in the CDR3. The germline V gene encodes CDR1 KGHDR and CDR2 SFDVKD. The CDR3 region is CATSDPQKNTEAFF. CDR3 coding DNA: TGTGCCACCAGTGACCCTCAAAAGAACACTGAAGCTTTCTTT.

The chain joins TRBV10-2 to TRBJ1-1; D is uncertain. CDR1 and CDR2 (germline): WSHSY, SAAADI. V was cut by 5 bases and J by 0 bases, with 13 bases left in between. The CDR3 sequence is 15 residues long. The CDR3, as DNA: TGCGCCAGCAGTCCCAGATCCAGATTGAACACTGAAGCTTTCTTT. Residues: CASSPRSRLNTEAFF.

The chain is built from TRBV5-1 and TRBJ2-5; 16 nucleotides match TRBD2. The CDR3 consists of 21 residues. Germline V gives CDR1 SGHRS, CDR2 YFSETQ. Trimming removed 4 bases from V and 2 bases from J; junction bases left unmatched: 17. DNA of the CDR3: TGCGCCAGCAGCGGGGGACTAGCGGGAGGGACCCTCAAATCCCCGCAAGAGACCCAGTACTTC. It is translated as CASSGGLAGGTLKSPQETQYF.

The chain is built from TRBV7-9 and TRBJ1-1, with D tentatively TRBD1 (5 bases). Deletions cut 4 bases from V and 8 bases from J, with 17 bases between. Germline V gene data show CDR1 as SEHNR and CDR2 as FQNEAQ (reference sequence). The CDR3 consists of 14 residues. The CDR3 DNA reads TGTGCCAGCAGCTCAGATATGACAGCCCGAGAAGCTTTCTTT. Its translation is CASSSDMTAREAFF.

This clonotype occurred a few times. V is TRBV28 and J is TRBJ2-1; 12 nucleotides agree with TRBD2. The CDR3 contains 21 residues. After removal of 8 bases from V and 7 bases from J, the junction contained 27 bases not matched to a gene. Germline CDR1 reads MDHEN; CDR2 reads SYDVKM. This CDR3 is CASSEGPTYATSGRRMNEQFF. As DNA, the CDR3 is TGTGCCAGCTCGGAGGGGCCGACATACGCGACTAGCGGGAGAAGGATGAATGAGCAGTTCTTC.

V and J are TRBV24-1 and TRBJ2-3, with TRBD2 matching over 7 bases. This CDR3 is built from 13 residues. The germline CDR1 and CDR2 sequences are KGHDR and SFDVKD. The J segment lost 4 bases and the V segment lost 3 bases, leaving 0 bases of the junction unmatched. CDR3 amino acids: CATSDAGADTQYF. CDR3 DNA: TGTGCCACCAGTGATGCGGGGGCAGATACGCAGTATTTT.

This clonotype was seen ten or more times. This chain links TRBV5-5 with TRBJ2-3; D gene unclear. Germline V gene sequence: CDR1 SGHKS, CDR2 YYEKEE (reference sequence). V gave up 0 bases and J gave up 0 bases, with 11 bases separating them. The CDR3 length is 16 residues. Written as DNA, the CDR3 is TGTGCCAGCAGCTTGGGTCGGGCAACTAGCACAGATACGCAGTATTTT. It specifies CASSLGRATSTDTQYF.